Given below is one T cell receptor beta chain in context. Its antigen is unknown. The data derive from a study of cytomegalovirus exposure and HLA in healthy donors. General study results and limits: Excluded: some indistinguishable V segments such as TRBV6-2 and TRBV6-3. Generally TCR sequences proved uncommon, though certain public TCRs appeared in numerous donors. In a later analysis, a genetic analysis reported fewer productive-TCR N-insertions in an Asian-associated ancestry cluster than the cohort average. Judged likely to be a sequencing artifact was a cluster of highly shared sequence variants.

V shed 4 bases and J 3 bases; nucleotides not matched to a gene: 9. CDR1 and CDR2 (germline): SGHTA, FQGNSA. The CDR3 has 16 residues. PCR used 60 Vbeta primers and 13 Jbeta primers. The protocol was immunoSEQ multiplex PCR, while the TCRdb copy is restricted to in-frame clones and leaves out a portion. In the table there are under 150,000 clones, 80% of which are singletons. J is TRBJ2-3 and V is TRBV7-2; TRBD1 aligns across 8 bases. This TCR derives from a man aged 25-40 years in good health and CMV-seronegative. Input material: PBMCs. CDR3 sequence: CASSSRTGRLTDTQYF. Written as DNA, the CDR3 is TGTGCCAGCAGCTCCCGGACAGGGCGATTGACAGATACGCAGTATTTT. The full variable domain, its missing parts supplied by reference TRBV7-2 and TRBJ2-3, is GAGVSQSPSNKVTEKGKDVELRCDPISGHTALYWYRQSLGQGLEFLIYFQGNSAPDKSGLPSDRFSAERTGGSVSTLTIQRTQQEDSAVYLCASSSRTGRLTDTQYFGPGTRLTVL.